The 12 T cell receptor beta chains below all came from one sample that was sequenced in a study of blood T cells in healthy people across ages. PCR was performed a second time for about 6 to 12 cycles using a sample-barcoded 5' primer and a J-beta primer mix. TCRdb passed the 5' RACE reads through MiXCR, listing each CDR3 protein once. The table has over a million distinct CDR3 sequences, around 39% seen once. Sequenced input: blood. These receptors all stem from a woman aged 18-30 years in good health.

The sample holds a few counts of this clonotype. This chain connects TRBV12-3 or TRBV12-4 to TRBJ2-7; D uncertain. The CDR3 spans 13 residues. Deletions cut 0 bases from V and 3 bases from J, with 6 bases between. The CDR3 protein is CASSLAVIYEQYF. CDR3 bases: TGTGCCAGCAGTTTAGCGGTAATCTACGAGCAGTACTTC.

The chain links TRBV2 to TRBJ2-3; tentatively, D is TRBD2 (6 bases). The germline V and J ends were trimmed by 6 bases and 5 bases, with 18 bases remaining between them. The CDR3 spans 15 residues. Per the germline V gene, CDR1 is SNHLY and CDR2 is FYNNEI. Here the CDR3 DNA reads TGTGCCAGCAGCCAAATAACGGGGAGGAGAGATACGCAGTATTTT. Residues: CASSQITGRRDTQYF.

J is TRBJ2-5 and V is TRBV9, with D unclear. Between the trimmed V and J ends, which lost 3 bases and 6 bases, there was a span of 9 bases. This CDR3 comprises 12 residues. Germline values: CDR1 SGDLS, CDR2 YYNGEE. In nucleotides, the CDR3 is TGTGCCAGCAGCGAAAGTACAAAGACCCAGTACTTC. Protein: CASSESTKTQYF.

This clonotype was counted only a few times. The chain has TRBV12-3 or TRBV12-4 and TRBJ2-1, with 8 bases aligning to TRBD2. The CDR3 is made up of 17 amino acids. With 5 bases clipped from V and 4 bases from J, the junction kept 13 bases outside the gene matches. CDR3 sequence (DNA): TGTGCCAGCAGTCCGACTCACGGGAGGGCCTCTTACAATGAGCAGTTCTTC. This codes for CASSPTHGRASYNEQFF.

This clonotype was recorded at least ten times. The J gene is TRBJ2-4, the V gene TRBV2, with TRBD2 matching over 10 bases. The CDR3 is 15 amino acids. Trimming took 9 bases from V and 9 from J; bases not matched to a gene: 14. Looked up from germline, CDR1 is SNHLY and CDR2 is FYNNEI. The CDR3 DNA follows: TGTGCCAGTGCCCAGGATAACCTAGCGGGAGTCATTCAGTACTTC. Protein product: CASAQDNLAGVIQYF.

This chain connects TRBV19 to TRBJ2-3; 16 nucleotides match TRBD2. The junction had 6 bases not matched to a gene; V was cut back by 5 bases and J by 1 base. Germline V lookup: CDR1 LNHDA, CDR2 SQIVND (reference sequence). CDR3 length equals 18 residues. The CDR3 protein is CASSLGLAGGTGTDTQYF. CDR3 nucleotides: TGTGCCAGTAGTTTGGGACTAGCGGGGGGGACTGGCACAGATACGCAGTATTTT.

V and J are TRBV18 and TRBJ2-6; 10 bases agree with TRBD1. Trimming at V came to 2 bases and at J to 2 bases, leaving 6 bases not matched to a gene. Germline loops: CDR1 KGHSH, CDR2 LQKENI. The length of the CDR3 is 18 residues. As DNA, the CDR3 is TGTGCCAGCTCACCATCGGGACAGGGGTTCACTGGGGCCAACGTCCTGACTTTC. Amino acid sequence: CASSPSGQGFTGANVLTF.

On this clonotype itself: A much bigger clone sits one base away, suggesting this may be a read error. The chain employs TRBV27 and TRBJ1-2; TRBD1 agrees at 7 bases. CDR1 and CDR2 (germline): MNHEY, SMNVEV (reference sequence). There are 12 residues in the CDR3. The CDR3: CASWDRDYDYTF. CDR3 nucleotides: TGTGCCAGCTGGGACAGAGACTATGACTACACCTTC.

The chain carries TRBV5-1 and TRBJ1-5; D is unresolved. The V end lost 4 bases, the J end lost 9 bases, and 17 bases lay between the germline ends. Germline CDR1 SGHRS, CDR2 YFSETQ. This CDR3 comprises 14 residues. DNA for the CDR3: TGCGCCAGCAGCCCAGAGACGGCGGTGGGGCCCCAGCATTTT. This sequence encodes CASSPETAVGPQHF.

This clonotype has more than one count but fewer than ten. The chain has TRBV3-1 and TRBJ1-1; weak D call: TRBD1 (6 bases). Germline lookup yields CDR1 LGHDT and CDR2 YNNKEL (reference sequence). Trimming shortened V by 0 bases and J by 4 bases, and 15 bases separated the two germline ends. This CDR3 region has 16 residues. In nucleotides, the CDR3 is TGTGCCAGCAGCCAAGAGGGTCAGGGGCTAAGCACTGAAGCTTTCTTT. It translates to CASSQEGQGLSTEAFF.

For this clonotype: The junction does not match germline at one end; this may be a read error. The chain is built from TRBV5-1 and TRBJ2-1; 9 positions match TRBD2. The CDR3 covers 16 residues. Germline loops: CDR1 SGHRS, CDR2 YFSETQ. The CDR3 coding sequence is TGCGCCAGCAGCCCGACTAGCGGAAGCTCCTACGATGAGCAGTTCTTC. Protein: CASSPTSGSSYDEQFF.

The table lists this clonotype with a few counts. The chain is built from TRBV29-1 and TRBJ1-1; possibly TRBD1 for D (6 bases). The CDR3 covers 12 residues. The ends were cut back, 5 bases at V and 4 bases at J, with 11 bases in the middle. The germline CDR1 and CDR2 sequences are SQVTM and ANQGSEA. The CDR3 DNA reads TGCAGCGTTCCGGGGGCTGGCACTGAAGCTTTCTTT. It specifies CSVPGAGTEAFF.